This TCR beta chain was recorded in a study of monozygotic twins with inflammatory bowel disease (dated by TCRdb to about 2019). In the study overall: The complete study included approximately 28 monozygotic twin pairs: 19 IBD-discordant Danish pairs and nine German pairs, of which four were IBD-concordant and five were IBD-discordant. The search for disease-associated traits relied mainly on comparing IBD patients with their genetically identical healthy co-twins within discordant pairs. Each individual had, on average, about 151 000 unique TCRalpha sequences and 181 000 unique TCRbeta sequences available for analysis.

About this clonotype itself: Its antigen specificity is not known.

The research as a whole found: The analysis was unable to tell apart different T cell subtypes. Compared with healthy twins, IBD patients shared fewer clonotypes with other individuals, and the difference was most pronounced in patients with signs of disease activity. Because patients were on differing immunosuppressive treatments, the repertoires may have picked up extra background noise and inter-individual variability. IBD patients had lower TCRbeta repertoire diversity, measured by the inverse Simpson index, than their healthy co-twins. Concordant and discordant twins showed no difference in repertoire similarity, possibly because of limited statistical power. No single strong signal or clonotype linked to IBD turned up in the results, so the idea that one exists was not supported.

The germline V gene encodes CDR1 GTSNPN and CDR2 SVGIG (reference sequence). Including cysteine and phenylalanine, the CDR3 has 13 amino acids. No DNA is given. Library creation used 5' RACE. Each TCR library was prepared from about 3.5 ug of total RNA. cDNA was synthesized with SMARTScribe reverse transcriptase in eight separate reactions per sample. During cDNA synthesis, unique molecular identifiers containing a 6-nucleotide sample barcode were introduced by template switching. Two nested PCRs of around 16 and 10 cycles amplified the TCRalpha and TCRbeta cDNA, and bead purification followed each PCR. Before amplification, cDNA was treated with uracil DNA-glycosylase and purified using the QIAquick PCR purification kit. In the second PCR, Illumina TruSeq-compatible adapters and sample-specific barcodes were added. Library quality and concentration were assessed using TapeStation and Qubit, and 4.5 to 6.5 ng of each library was pooled. The pooled libraries were sequenced with 2 x 100 bp reads and custom sequencing primers on an Illumina HiSeq2500 single-index Rapid Run. The study's processing was this. UMI-based consensus assembly with MiGEC version 1.2.6 was used to correct PCR and sequencing errors. MiXCR version 2.1.1 was used to carry out V(D)J alignment, clonotype assembly and CDR3 extraction. To normalise gene usage, clonotype sharing and MAIT/NKT TCR abundance, the top 1000, 10 000 and 20 000 clonotypes in each sample were analysed. Diversity was computed as the inverse Simpson index with the vegan R package after downsampling to 27 000 UMIs. Paired Mann-Whitney U tests on discordant twin pairs were used, with Benjamini-Hochberg multiple-testing correction. Following TCRdb reprocessing, every CDR3 protein sequence forms one entry, and DNA is not provided. These V and J calls originate from TCRdb's pipeline instead of the authors' own analysis. This specimen's table enumerates roughly 200,000 distinct CDR3 sequences. The ten biggest clones cover 7.5% to 9.5% of the sample.

From each donor, a roughly 2.7 ml peripheral blood sample was collected into PAXgene tubes and stored at -80 degrees C. Total RNA was isolated from whole blood with the PAXgene blood miRNA kit on an automated QIAcube, without T cell sorting. Peripheral blood from monozygotic twin pairs who were concordant or discordant for inflammatory bowel disease underwent deep TCRalpha and TCRbeta repertoire profiling using unique molecular barcoding. Smoking habits were recorded for all twin pairs, with individuals classified as current, former or never smokers. The sequence links TRBV30 to TRBJ2-5; the D gene TCRdb calls, TRBD2, cannot be checked with no DNA. The sequenced material came from blood. The source is a human donor with ulcerative colitis or Crohn's disease, or a healthy co-twin of an affected twin (not recorded which). CDR3 sequence: CAWITSGQETQYF. Reference TRBV30 and TRBJ2-5 genes cover what lies past the CDR3, so the full variable domain is SQTIHQWPATLVQPVGSPLSLECTVEGTSNPNLYWYRQAAGRGLQLLFYSVGIGQISSEVPQNLSASRPQDRQFILSSKKLLLSDSGFYLCAWITSGQETQYFGPGTRLLVL.